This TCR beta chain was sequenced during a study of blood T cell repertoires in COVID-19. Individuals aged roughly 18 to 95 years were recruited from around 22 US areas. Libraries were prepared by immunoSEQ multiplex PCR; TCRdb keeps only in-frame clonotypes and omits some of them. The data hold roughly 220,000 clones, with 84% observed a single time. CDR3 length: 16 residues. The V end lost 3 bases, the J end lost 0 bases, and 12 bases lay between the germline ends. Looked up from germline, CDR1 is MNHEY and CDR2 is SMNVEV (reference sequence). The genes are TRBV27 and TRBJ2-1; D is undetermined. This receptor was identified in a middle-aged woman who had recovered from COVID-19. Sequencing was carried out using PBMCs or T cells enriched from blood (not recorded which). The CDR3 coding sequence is TGTGCCAGCAGTTTTTACCCGGAGAGCTCCTACAATGAGCAGTTCTTC. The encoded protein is CASSFYPESSYNEQFF.